The T cell receptor beta chain under discussion was sequenced for a study of CD8+ T cells in alopecia areata. Concerning this clone itself: The antigen remains unidentified.

V was cut by 4 bases and J by 12 bases, with 13 bases left in between. Germline loops: CDR1 SGHDN, CDR2 FVKESK. The CDR3 has 12 residues. In each case, RNA was isolated and then reverse transcribed into cDNA as the sequencing template. The table came from immunoSEQ multiplex PCR; TCRdb's copy has only in-frame clones and leaves some out. The table includes hundreds of thousands of clones, approximately 61% detected once. Study-wide points: Possibly because of HLA-related factors, TCR sharing was less clear across patients than in mice.

Individuals with alopecia areata gave both lesional scalp punch biopsies and peripheral blood for collection. CD4+ and CD8+ T cells were sorted from PBMCs. Sequenced here: CD4+ T cells sorted from blood, sampled at week 0. This receptor was identified in a human donor with alopecia areata. The chain couples TRBV14 to TRBJ2-1; D uncertain. CDR3 residues: CASSPYRVVQFF. The CDR3, as DNA: TGTGCCAGCAGCCCCTACCGAGTGGTGCAGTTCTTC.